The rows below give T cell receptor beta chains drawn from one sample of a study of blood T cell repertoires in COVID-19. TCRdb's table, derived via immunoSEQ multiplex PCR, lists solely in-frame clones and lacks some. The repertoire consists of fewer than 350,000 clones, with 75% to 95% occurring once and the leading ten covering nearly 7%. Material: peripheral blood. Receptors were obtained from a woman aged 25 to 39 with COVID-19, enrolled during active disease. Each CDR3 is given with its conserved first and last residue. Fields, in order: J gene, clone size, D gene, V gene, CDR3 protein, CDR3 DNA. A D gene is named only where the DNA matches it firmly. The size field is filled for only some rows; it gives once, few, many or a size class.

TRBJ1-5 NA NA TRBV5-5 CASSPGTNQPQHF TGTGCCAGCAGCCCCGGGACAAATCAGCCCCAGCATTTT
TRBJ1-1 NA TRBD1 TRBV5-1 CASKNPTGRLGTEAFF TGCGCCAGCAAAAATCCGACAGGGAGGTTGGGCACTGAAGCTTTCTTT
TRBJ2-5 NA TRBD1 TRBV24-1 CATSDVAGQGEETQYF TGTGCCACCAGTGATGTTGCGGGACAGGGGGAAGAGACCCAGTACTTC
TRBJ2-5 NA TRBD2 TRBV7-2 CASSPPGLAGQETQYF TGTGCCAGCAGCCCTCCGGGACTAGCGGGACAAGAGACCCAGTACTTC
TRBJ1-1 NA TRBD1 TRBV19 CASSMGQGVTNTEAFF TGTGCCAGTAGTATGGGCCAGGGGGTAACGAACACTGAAGCTTTCTTT
TRBJ2-1 NA TRBD2 TRBV5-6 CASVVAGRTYNEQFF TGTGCCAGCGTCGTAGCGGGGCGAACCTACAATGAGCAGTTCTTC
TRBJ2-1 NA NA TRBV7-3 CASSEKVYNEQFF TGTGCCAGCAGCGAGAAAGTCTACAATGAGCAGTTCTTC
TRBJ1-3 NA NA TRBV29-1 CSVGAGTGNTIYF TGCAGCGTGGGAGCAGGGACAGGAAACACCATATATTTT
TRBJ2-6 NA NA TRBV2 CASSAPGRSGANVLTF TGTGCCAGCAGTGCCCCCGGGAGATCTGGGGCCAACGTCCTGACTTTC
TRBJ2-1 few TRBD2 TRBV27 CASGREGFNEQFF TGTGCCAGCGGGCGGGAGGGTTTCAATGAGCAGTTCTTC
TRBJ1-6 once NA TRBV5-1 CASSLAGGATYNSPLHF TGCGCCAGCAGCTTGGCCGGGGGGGCCACCTATAATTCACCCCTCCACTTT
TRBJ2-7 NA NA TRBV15 CATSRQGWGQKSYEQYF TGTGCCACCAGCAGACAGGGTTGGGGCCAAAAGTCCTACGAGCAGTACTTC
TRBJ2-2 NA TRBD1 TRBV2 CASNRQGSTGELFF TGTGCCAGCAACCGACAGGGATCGACCGGGGAGCTGTTTTTT
TRBJ2-1 few TRBD2 TRBV5-1 CASRYRGVYNNEQFF TGCGCCAGCAGATATCGGGGGGTTTACAACAATGAGCAGTTCTTC
TRBJ2-2 few NA TRBV5-1 CASSLGQSWGELFF TGCGCCAGCAGCTTGGGACAGAGTTGGGGGGAGCTGTTTTTT
TRBJ2-1 NA TRBD2 TRBV4-1 CASSQLLASDEQFF TGCGCCAGCAGCCAATTACTAGCGAGCGATGAGCAGTTCTTC
TRBJ2-7 NA NA TRBV27 CASSLGSRSYEQYF TGTGCCAGCAGTTTAGGCTCTAGATCCTACGAGCAGTACTTC
TRBJ1-2 NA NA TRBV7-2 CASSAPLQGSYGYTF TGTGCCAGCAGCGCCCCCTTACAGGGCAGCTATGGCTACACCTTC
TRBJ2-1 once TRBD1 TRBV6-4 CASSDSGTAYNEQFF TGTGCCAGCAGTGACTCCGGGACAGCCTACAATGAGCAGTTCTTC